What follows describes a single T cell receptor (beta chain). The data derive from a study of cytomegalovirus exposure and HLA in healthy donors. Trimming cost V 4 bases and J 2 bases, with 13 bases left between them. Germline loops: CDR1 SGDLS, CDR2 YYNGEE. The CDR3 covers 15 residues. Repertoires were generated with immunoSEQ multiplex PCR, while TCRdb's copy carries only in-frame clones and drops some. The repertoire consists of roughly 140,000 clones, with 85% to 90% occurring once and the leading ten covering 7.9%. The chain links TRBV9 to TRBJ1-3, with D possibly matching TRBD1 (5 bases). The sequence was obtained from a woman under 30 in good health and CMV-seropositive. Material for sequencing was PBMCs. In DNA form, the CDR3 reads TGTGCCAGCAGCTTCGGCAGGGTAGCTGGAAACACCATATATTTT. This translates into CASSFGRVAGNTIYF.